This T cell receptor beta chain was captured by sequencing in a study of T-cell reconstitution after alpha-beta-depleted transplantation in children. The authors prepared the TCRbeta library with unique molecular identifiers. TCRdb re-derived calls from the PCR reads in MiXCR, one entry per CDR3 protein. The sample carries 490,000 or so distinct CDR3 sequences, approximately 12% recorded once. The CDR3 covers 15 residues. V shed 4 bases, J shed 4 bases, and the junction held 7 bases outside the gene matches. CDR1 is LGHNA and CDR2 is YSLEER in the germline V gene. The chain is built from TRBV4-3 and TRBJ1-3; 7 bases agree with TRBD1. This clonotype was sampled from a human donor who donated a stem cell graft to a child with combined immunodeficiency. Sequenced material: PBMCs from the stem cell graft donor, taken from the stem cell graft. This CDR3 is CASSPRGTAGNTIYF. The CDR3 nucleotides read TGCGCCAGCAGCCCCCGTGGGACAGCGGGAAACACCATATATTTT.